Shown below are 17 T cell receptor delta chains from a single sample sequenced in a study of gamma-delta T cells after stem cell transplantation. TCRdb re-analyzed the RT-PCR reads via CATT. Here the sample spans 1,500 to 2,000 delta-chain clones, over 0.3% being singletons. What was sequenced was gamma-delta T cells. Receptors originate from a human donor. It is not recorded whose cells these are; they may come from a transplant donor.

This clone was detected only a few times. It differs at one base from a far larger clone, so likely a read error. The identical CDR3 is also encoded by other nucleotide sequences in the sample. The chain links TRDV2 to TRDJ1, with D maybe TRDD3 (5 bases). Germline V CDR1 and CDR2: GEAIGNYY, EKD. The CDR3 spans 14 residues. V was trimmed by 2 bases and J by 0 bases, leaving 9 bases between them. DNA for the CDR3: TGTGCCTGTGACAAGCTGGGAGACACCGATAAACTCATCTTT. This gives the protein CACDKLGDTDKLIF.

This clone counts as medium-sized. The chain combines TRDV2 with TRDJ1; 9 nucleotides line up with TRDD3. Germline V lookup: CDR1 GEAIGNYY, CDR2 EKD. CDR3 length: 19 amino acids. V lost 1 base and J lost 4; bases outside the gene matches: 18. CDR3 sequence reads: CACDTLRVGDISLIDKLIF. As DNA, the CDR3 is TGTGCCTGTGACACTCTTCGAGTGGGGGATATTTCTTTAATCGATAAACTCATCTTT.

By sample share, this clone is large. The sample carries other DNA sequences with the same CDR3. The rearrangement joins TRDV2 to TRDJ1; 8 bases are shared with TRDD3. Trimming at V came to 2 bases and at J to 2 bases, leaving 12 bases not matched to a gene. The length of the CDR3 is 17 residues. Germline V gene sequence: CDR1 GEAIGNYY, CDR2 EKD. CDR3 nucleotide sequence: TGTGCCTGTGACAGGTTGGAGGGATACGGGGGAACCGATAAACTCATCTTT. It codes for CACDRLEGYGGTDKLIF.

This clone was counted a few times. A far larger clone is one nucleotide away, so this likely arose from a read error. The sample contains more than one DNA sequence encoding this CDR3. The V call is TRDV2, the J call TRDJ1, with D possibly being TRDD3 (6 bases). The length of the CDR3 is 17 residues. Germline CDR1 is GEAIGNYY and CDR2 is EKD. In DNA form, the CDR3 reads TGTGCCTGTGACACGATATCTACTGGGACCTACACTGATAAACTCATCTTT. Translating it yields CACDTISTGTYTDKLIF.

Turning to this clone: This could be a read error, since a much larger clone is one nucleotide away. The sample contains more than one DNA sequence encoding this CDR3. The rearrangement links TRDV2 to TRDJ4; a weak D match, TRDD3 (6 bases). Per the germline V gene, CDR1 is GEAIGNYY and CDR2 is EKD. CDR3 length equals 20 residues. CDR3 DNA sequence: TGTGCCTGTGACACCGTTCACGGGATGGGTGATACGCAAGCGGCCAGACCCCTTATCTTT. Its protein product is CACDTVHGMGDTQAARPLIF.

The chain couples TRDV2 to TRDJ1; D gene unclear. The V end was cut by 8 bases, the J end by 2 bases, with 23 bases between. The CDR3 totals 16 residues. Germline V gene sequence: CDR1 GEAIGNYY, CDR2 EKD. For the CDR3, the DNA is TGTGCCTCCGCTTTCGTTCCCAGTCAAGGGACCGATAAACTCATCTTT. Its protein is CASAFVPSQGTDKLIF.

About this clone: A read error likely explains why the TCRdb protein, taken from a much larger clone, differs from this DNA's translation at residue 9; the protein shown is translated from the DNA. J is TRDJ1 and V is TRDV2; 9 bases match TRDD3. The trim removed 1 base at V and 0 bases at J, leaving 8 bases unmatched. Germline CDR1 is GEAIGNYY and CDR2 is EKD. The CDR3 covers 17 residues. In DNA, the CDR3 is TGTGCCTGTGACACTCTGGGGGATGCCCGGTACACCGATAAACTCATCTTT. Protein: CACDTLGDARYTDKLIF.

This clone was observed a handful of times. A far larger clone is only one base removed, so a read error is likely. The sample carries other DNA sequences with the same CDR3. The genes are TRDV2 and TRDJ1, with no clear D. V dropped 0 bases and J dropped 0 bases, with 19 bases sitting between them. The germline V gene encodes CDR1 GEAIGNYY and CDR2 EKD. The CDR3 runs to 18 residues. CDR3 nucleotide sequence: TGTGCCTGTGACACCGTAGTCGCGTCTCCCATCGACACCGATAAACTCATCTTT. It specifies CACDTVVASPIDTDKLIF.

By sample fraction, this clone is medium-sized (0.01 to 0.1%). The V and J genes are TRDV2 and TRDJ3; TRDD3 matches 11 bases. The CDR3 extends over 20 amino acids. J gave up 0 bases and V 0 bases, and 6 bases lay outside the gene matches. Germline V gives CDR1 GEAIGNYY, CDR2 EKD. CDR3 coding DNA: TGTGCCTGTGACACCGGGGGACTGGGGGATAGCTCCTGGGACACCCGACAGATGTTTTTC. This encodes CACDTGGLGDSSWDTRQMFF.

Comments on this clone: With only one base between it and a far larger clone, this is likely a read error. The chain uses TRDV2 and TRDJ1, with TRDD3 identical over 9 bases. Per germline, CDR1 GEAIGNYY and CDR2 EKD. The junction had 15 bases not matched to a gene; V was cut back by 1 base and J by 1 base. The CDR3 totals 19 residues. The CDR3 DNA reads as TGTGCCTGTGACACTATAGCACTGGGGATACGCTCGGGCACCGATAAACTCATCTTT. Encoded protein: CACDTIALGIRSGTDKLIF.

This clone ranks as medium-sized. The junction does not match germline at one end; this may be a read error. The rearrangement links TRDV2 to TRDJ1, with TRDD3 matching over 13 bases. CDR3 length: 18 residues. CDR1 and CDR2 (germline): GEAIGNYY, EKD. The CDR3 nucleotides are TGTGCCTGTGGCACCTTACTGGGGGATACGCGGCGTGGCGATAAACTCATCTTT. It translates to CACGTLLGDTRRGDKLIF.

This clone was observed a handful of times. TCRdb lists the protein of a much larger clone for this DNA, which differs at residue 14, so this is likely a read error; the protein given here is translated from the DNA itself. The V gene is TRDV2, the J gene TRDJ1; 10 nucleotides align to TRDD3. V trimming: 0 bases; J trimming: 6 bases; junction bases outside the gene matches: 15. Germline CDR1 and CDR2: GEAIGNYY and EKD. The CDR3 runs 18 residues. This CDR3 reads CACDTVVGGGYSPNKLIF. CDR3 nucleotide sequence: TGTGCCTGTGACACCGTCGTTGGTGGGGGATACAGCCCCAATAAACTCATCTTT.

About this clone itself: This likely reflects a read error, since a far larger clone is one base away. The rearrangement uses TRDV2 and TRDJ1; D is possibly TRDD3 (5 bases). From germline, CDR1 is GEAIGNYY and CDR2 EKD. Trimming removed 3 bases at V and 3 bases at J, with 25 bases between. This CDR3 region has 18 residues. The CDR3 reads CACDPLLTGGTRADKLIF. CDR3 coding DNA: TGTGCCTGTGACCCTCTCTTGACGGGGGGTACGCGGGCCGATAAACTCATCTTT.

The table lists this clone with a few counts. A single base separates this from a much larger clone, so it may be a read error. The chain employs TRDV2 and TRDJ1; 13 positions agree with TRDD3. The germline CDR1 and CDR2 sequences are GEAIGNYY and EKD. The ends lost 4 bases at V and 2 bases at J; junction bases unmatched: 18. The CDR3 is 20 residues long. The CDR3 sequence: CACDLTGGYAKTKGTDKLIF. As DNA, the CDR3 is TGTGCCTGTGATCTTACTGGGGGATACGCGAAGACCAAGGGGACCGATAAACTCATCTTT.

In this sample, this clone turned up a few times. A read error likely explains why the TCRdb protein, taken from a much larger clone, differs from this DNA's translation at residue 12; the protein shown is translated from the DNA. The rearrangement links TRDV2 to TRDJ1; 8 bases are shared with TRDD3. Germline CDR1 is GEAIGNYY and CDR2 is EKD. With V trimmed by 1 base and J by 1 base, 13 bases remained unmatched. This CDR3 spans 18 amino acids. In DNA, the CDR3 is TGTGCCTGTGACACTCTTCACAGTGTGGGGGATGGCACCGATAAACTCATCTTT. Its protein is CACDTLHSVGDGTDKLIF.

V gene TRDV2 combines with J gene TRDJ1; 10 nucleotides match TRDD3. This CDR3 comprises 23 residues. Germline V gene sequence: CDR1 GEAIGNYY, CDR2 EKD. Germline trimming cut 3 bases from V and 3 bases from J; bases unmatched to any gene: 30. The CDR3 nucleotides are TGTGCCTGTGACCCGGTTCGTGTTGGCAGTACTGGGGGATTTCGGGTCGAGGCCGATAAACTCATCTTT. It specifies CACDPVRVGSTGGFRVEADKLIF.

This clone was counted between two and nine times. A read error is possible here, since a much larger clone lies one base away. The sample carries other DNA sequences with the same CDR3. The rearrangement joins TRDV2 to TRDJ3, with TRDD3 matching 11 bases. The CDR3 sequence is 20 residues long. With V trimmed by 3 bases and J by 0 bases, 9 bases remained unmatched. Germline V gene lookup returns CDR1 GEAIGNYY and CDR2 EKD. The CDR3 bases are TGTGCCTGTGACGGATTGGGGGATACGGGCGGCTCCTGGGACACCCGACAGATGTTTTTC. Amino acid sequence: CACDGLGDTGGSWDTRQMFF.